What follows is one T cell receptor (beta chain) and its context. Its antigen is still unknown. These data originate in a study of OX40 agonist ivuxolimab in advanced cancers. Across the study: It was ivuxolimab, an agonistic anti-OX40 (CD134) antibody, that patients were treated with. Aged roughly 23 to 90 with a mean of roughly 65 years, they were 82.7% male.

The CDR3 length is 13 residues. CDR1 and CDR2 from the germline V gene are SNHLY and FYNNEI. J lost 11 bases, V lost 1 base, and 3 bases had no gene match. Assay: immunoSEQ multiplex PCR; the TCRdb copy retains only in-frame clones and omits some. This table has around 68,000 clones, around 93% appearing once. Study conclusions and caveats: CD4+ and CD8+ blood T cells expanded clonally by week 6 at 0.1 to 3.0 mg/kg. People who partly responded at 0.1-3.0 mg/kg had some of the least clonal expansion seen.

The origin of this receptor is an adult with an advanced solid tumor such as melanoma, head and neck, liver or kidney cancer. Specimen: CD4+ or CD8+ T cells sorted from blood, collected in a trial of the OX40 agonist ivuxolimab. This sequence joins TRBV2 and TRBJ1-4, with 8 nucleotides matching TRBD1. CDR3 bases: TGTGCCAGCAGTGAAGTGACAGGGGTGAAACTGTTTTTT. It yields the protein CASSEVTGVKLFF.